Listed below are T cell receptor beta chains from one sample, sequenced in a study of blood T cell repertoires in COVID-19. Sequencing used immunoSEQ multiplex PCR; TCRdb keeps in-frame clones, though not all of them. This table holds roughly 150,000 clones, over 80% found once. The material sequenced was PBMCs or T cells enriched from blood (not recorded which). The receptors derive from a man between 65 and 80 years old who had been exposed to COVID-19. Both conserved end residues are part of each CDR3. The D gene is left open where the match is weak. The listing skips clone size in some rows; elsewhere it reads once, few, many or a size class.

len: 13; abundance: -; d_gene: TRBD1; v_gene: TRBV5-6; j_gene: TRBJ1-1; CDR3nt: TGTGCCAGCAGCGCATCTGACAGGGCTGAAGCTTTCTTT; CDR3aa: CASSASDRAEAFF
len: 12; abundance: -; d_gene: TRBD1; v_gene: TRBV25-1; j_gene: TRBJ1-1; CDR3nt: TGTGCCAGCAGGGACAGGGAGGGTGAAGCTTTCTTT; CDR3aa: CASRDREGEAFF
len: 15; abundance: -; d_gene: TRBD1; v_gene: TRBV6-5; j_gene: TRBJ1-1; CDR3nt: TGTGCCAGCAGTTACGGGGACAGGGCCGACACTGAAGCTTTCTTT; CDR3aa: CASSYGDRADTEAFF
len: 16; abundance: -; d_gene: TRBD1; v_gene: TRBV18; j_gene: TRBJ2-3; CDR3nt: TGTGCCAGCTCCCATTCCGGGACAGGGGGCTTGGATACGCAGTATTTT; CDR3aa: CASSHSGTGGLDTQYF
len: 13; abundance: -; d_gene: -; v_gene: TRBV6-5; j_gene: TRBJ1-1; CDR3nt: TGTGCCAGCAGTTACAGGGAGGCAAAACGGGCTTTCTTT; CDR3aa: CASSYREAKRAFF
len: 14; abundance: -; d_gene: -; v_gene: TRBV5-1; j_gene: TRBJ2-7; CDR3nt: TGCGCCAGCAGCCCGCCGGTGGCGGAGGGCGAGCAGTACTTC; CDR3aa: CASSPPVAEGEQYF
len: 14; abundance: -; d_gene: -; v_gene: TRBV7-9; j_gene: TRBJ2-4; CDR3nt: TGTGCCAGCAGCGTATCAAATCCGGGGAACATTCAGTACTTC; CDR3aa: CASSVSNPGNIQYF
len: 15; abundance: -; d_gene: -; v_gene: TRBV2; j_gene: TRBJ2-7; CDR3nt: TGTGCCAGTGAGGGACAGACTTCTGGGGCGGGAGAGCAGTACTTC; CDR3aa: CASEGQTSGAGEQYF
len: 15; abundance: -; d_gene: TRBD2; v_gene: TRBV9; j_gene: TRBJ2-5; CDR3nt: TGTGCCAGCAGCGTAGGGACTAGCGTGACGGAGACCCAGTACTTC; CDR3aa: CASSVGTSVTETQYF
len: 16; abundance: -; d_gene: TRBD2; v_gene: TRBV7-9; j_gene: TRBJ2-5; CDR3nt: TGTGCCAGCAACACCGCGGGCGGGGGGGCCGGAGAGACCCAGTACTTC; CDR3aa: CASNTAGGGAGETQYF
len: 9; abundance: few; d_gene: TRBD2; v_gene: TRBV5-8; j_gene: TRBJ2-1; CDR3nt: TGTGCCAGCGGGACTAAGCAGTTCTTC; CDR3aa: CASGTKQFF
len: 15; abundance: -; d_gene: -; v_gene: TRBV7-2; j_gene: TRBJ2-3; CDR3nt: TGTGCCAGCAGCTTAGCCCTAGCCGGGGCAGATACGCAGTATTTT; CDR3aa: CASSLALAGADTQYF
len: 15; abundance: -; d_gene: TRBD2; v_gene: TRBV28; j_gene: TRBJ2-7; CDR3nt: TGTGCCAGCAGTTCCATTGGAAGCGGGGGTCGGACGCAGTACTTC; CDR3aa: CASSSIGSGGRTQYF
len: 16; abundance: few; d_gene: TRBD2; v_gene: TRBV7-9; j_gene: TRBJ2-3; CDR3nt: TGTGCCAGCAGCTTAGCCCAGCGGGGGGGACCAGATACGCAGTATTTT; CDR3aa: CASSLAQRGGPDTQYF
len: 14; abundance: -; d_gene: -; v_gene: TRBV25-1; j_gene: TRBJ1-2; CDR3nt: TGTGCCAGCAGTGAATGGGGGGGAGACTATGGCTACACCTTC; CDR3aa: CASSEWGGDYGYTF
len: 14; abundance: -; d_gene: TRBD1; v_gene: TRBV7-8; j_gene: TRBJ1-2; CDR3nt: TGTGCCAGCAGCTTAGTTACGACAGGGGGCGGCTACACCTTC; CDR3aa: CASSLVTTGGGYTF
len: 12; abundance: -; d_gene: -; v_gene: TRBV9; j_gene: TRBJ2-5; CDR3nt: TGTGCCAGCAGCCCAGTCAAAGAGACCCAGTACTTC; CDR3aa: CASSPVKETQYF
len: 14; abundance: -; d_gene: -; v_gene: TRBV27; j_gene: TRBJ1-4; CDR3nt: TGTGCCAGCAGATTAGCGGGAAACAATGAAAAACTGTTTTTT; CDR3aa: CASRLAGNNEKLFF
len: 14; abundance: few; d_gene: TRBD1; v_gene: TRBV2; j_gene: TRBJ2-4; CDR3nt: TGTGCCAGCAATCGTTCAGGGGGCTGGGGCATTCAGTACTTC; CDR3aa: CASNRSGGWGIQYF
len: 16; abundance: -; d_gene: TRBD1; v_gene: TRBV28; j_gene: TRBJ2-5; CDR3nt: TGTGCCAGCCGACCGCCCGGGACAGCCATTGTCGAGACCCAGTACTTC; CDR3aa: CASRPPGTAIVETQYF
len: 11; abundance: -; d_gene: -; v_gene: TRBV2; j_gene: TRBJ1-2; CDR3nt: TGTGCCAGATCCGACAGCTATGGCTACACCTTC; CDR3aa: CARSDSYGYTF
len: 15; abundance: -; d_gene: TRBD2; v_gene: TRBV6-2/TRBV6-3; j_gene: TRBJ2-3; CDR3nt: TGTGCCAGCAGTTCCCGGCGGGGGGCATTAGATACGCAGTATTTT; CDR3aa: CASSSRRGALDTQYF
len: 13; abundance: few; d_gene: -; v_gene: TRBV14; j_gene: TRBJ1-1; CDR3nt: TGTGCCAGCAGCCAGAGGATGAACACTGAAGCTTTCTTT; CDR3aa: CASSQRMNTEAFF
len: 18; abundance: once; d_gene: TRBD1; v_gene: TRBV9; j_gene: TRBJ1-6; CDR3nt: TGTGCCAGCAGCGCAGGGACAGGGGGCTTTAACTATAATTCACCCCTCCACTTT; CDR3aa: CASSAGTGGFNYNSPLHF
len: 14; abundance: once; d_gene: -; v_gene: TRBV18; j_gene: TRBJ1-5; CDR3nt: TGTGCCAGCTCACCGAGCCACGGCAATCAGCCCCAGCATTTT; CDR3aa: CASSPSHGNQPQHF
len: 14; abundance: -; d_gene: -; v_gene: TRBV5-1; j_gene: TRBJ1-2; CDR3nt: TGCGCCAGCAGCTTGGCCGGAGGGCTCTATGGCTACACCTTC; CDR3aa: CASSLAGGLYGYTF
len: 12; abundance: once; d_gene: -; v_gene: TRBV13; j_gene: TRBJ2-7; CDR3nt: TGTGCCAGCAGCTCGAGGTCCTACGAGCAGTACTTC; CDR3aa: CASSSRSYEQYF
len: 14; abundance: -; d_gene: TRBD1; v_gene: TRBV19; j_gene: TRBJ1-6; CDR3nt: TGTGCCAGTACCCACAGGGGCCTCGGATCACCCCTCCACTTT; CDR3aa: CASTHRGLGSPLHF
len: 16; abundance: -; d_gene: -; v_gene: TRBV25-1; j_gene: TRBJ1-2; CDR3nt: TGTGCCAGCAGTGAATATAAGGCATTTCTAGGCGATGGCTACACCTTC; CDR3aa: CASSEYKAFLGDGYTF
len: 10; abundance: -; d_gene: -; v_gene: TRBV10-1; j_gene: TRBJ1-1; CDR3nt: TGCGCCTCCGGTCGAATTGAAGCTTTCTTT; CDR3aa: CASGRIEAFF
len: 15; abundance: -; d_gene: TRBD1; v_gene: TRBV18; j_gene: TRBJ2-2; CDR3nt: TGTGCCAGCTCACCACTGGACAGGGATACCGGGGAGCTGTTTTTT; CDR3aa: CASSPLDRDTGELFF
len: 13; abundance: -; d_gene: -; v_gene: TRBV29-1; j_gene: TRBJ1-1; CDR3nt: TGCAGCGTTGAAGATCCGAGGGACACTGAAGCTTTCTTT; CDR3aa: CSVEDPRDTEAFF
len: 13; abundance: -; d_gene: TRBD2; v_gene: TRBV7-2; j_gene: TRBJ2-7; CDR3nt: TGTGCCAGCAGCTTAGATTACGGGAGGGAGCAGTACTTC; CDR3aa: CASSLDYGREQYF
len: 14; abundance: once; d_gene: TRBD1; v_gene: TRBV7-9; j_gene: TRBJ1-4; CDR3nt: TGTGCCAGCAGCCCCGGTACAGGGGGTGAAAAACTGTTTTTT; CDR3aa: CASSPGTGGEKLFF
len: 16; abundance: -; d_gene: TRBD1; v_gene: TRBV5-1; j_gene: TRBJ1-5; CDR3nt: TGCGCCAGCAGCTCTGACAGGGGGGAGAGCAATCAGCCCCAGCATTTT; CDR3aa: CASSSDRGESNQPQHF
len: 12; abundance: few; d_gene: -; v_gene: TRBV18; j_gene: TRBJ2-7; CDR3nt: TGTGCCAGCTCACCACCGGCGGGCGAGCAGTACTTC; CDR3aa: CASSPPAGEQYF
len: 14; abundance: few; d_gene: TRBD1; v_gene: TRBV7-2; j_gene: TRBJ2-7; CDR3nt: TGTGCCAGCAGCCCCGGGACAGTGACCTACGAGCAGTACTTC; CDR3aa: CASSPGTVTYEQYF
len: 15; abundance: -; d_gene: -; v_gene: TRBV7-9; j_gene: TRBJ1-6; CDR3nt: TGTGCCAGCAGCTCACTAGCTGAACCCTTTTCACCCCTCCACTTT; CDR3aa: CASSSLAEPFSPLHF
len: 16; abundance: -; d_gene: -; v_gene: TRBV3-1/TRBV3-2; j_gene: TRBJ1-2; CDR3nt: TGTGCCAGCAGCCAAGGCAGGGAGGAGGCTAACTATGGCTACACCTTC; CDR3aa: CASSQGREEANYGYTF
len: 12; abundance: -; d_gene: TRBD1; v_gene: TRBV7-9; j_gene: TRBJ1-1; CDR3nt: TGTGCCAGTAAGACAGGGCCCGGTGGGGCTTTCTTT; CDR3aa: CASKTGPGGAFF
len: 15; abundance: once; d_gene: TRBD2; v_gene: TRBV7-2; j_gene: TRBJ2-1; CDR3nt: TGTGCCAGCAGCTTAGTAGCGGGTAACTACAATGAGCAGTTCTTC; CDR3aa: CASSLVAGNYNEQFF
len: 16; abundance: -; d_gene: -; v_gene: TRBV11-2; j_gene: TRBJ2-6; CDR3nt: TGTGCCAGCAGCTTAGGTTGGGGGGCTGGGGCCAACGTCCTGACTTTC; CDR3aa: CASSLGWGAGANVLTF
len: 15; abundance: -; d_gene: -; v_gene: TRBV5-1; j_gene: TRBJ1-5; CDR3nt: TGCGCCAGCAGCTTGGCAGGGTATAGCAATCAGCCCCAGCATTTT; CDR3aa: CASSLAGYSNQPQHF
len: 15; abundance: -; d_gene: TRBD2; v_gene: TRBV2; j_gene: TRBJ2-1; CDR3nt: TGTGCCCAGCGGGAGGGCCCTTCTTCCTACAATGAGCAGTTCTTC; CDR3aa: CAQREGPSSYNEQFF
len: 12; abundance: -; d_gene: -; v_gene: TRBV19; j_gene: TRBJ1-2; CDR3nt: TGTGCCAGTCTATCACAGGGTCCCGGCTACACCTTC; CDR3aa: CASLSQGPGYTF
len: 12; abundance: -; d_gene: TRBD1; v_gene: TRBV6-5; j_gene: TRBJ1-1; CDR3nt: TGTGCCAGCAGCCGAGGACAGGGCCAAGCTTTCTTT; CDR3aa: CASSRGQGQAFF
len: 14; abundance: -; d_gene: TRBD1; v_gene: TRBV15; j_gene: TRBJ1-1; CDR3nt: TGTGCCACCCAAGAGGGGGCGGGTGACACTGAAGCTTTCTTT; CDR3aa: CATQEGAGDTEAFF
len: 10; abundance: -; d_gene: -; v_gene: TRBV14; j_gene: TRBJ1-1; CDR3nt: TGTGCCAGGGTTCGGGGAGAAGCTTTCTTT; CDR3aa: CARVRGEAFF
len: 17; abundance: once; d_gene: TRBD2; v_gene: TRBV19; j_gene: TRBJ2-5; CDR3nt: TGTGCCAGTAGTTTTTGGGGTAGCGGGAGTATTCGAGAGACCCAGTACTTC; CDR3aa: CASSFWGSGSIRETQYF
len: 15; abundance: -; d_gene: TRBD2; v_gene: TRBV7-2; j_gene: TRBJ2-1; CDR3nt: TGTGCCAGCAGCCCCACTAGCGGGAACTACAATGAGCAGTTCTTC; CDR3aa: CASSPTSGNYNEQFF
len: 15; abundance: -; d_gene: TRBD1; v_gene: TRBV6-5; j_gene: TRBJ1-1; CDR3nt: TGTGCCACCTCCGGGACAGGCTCCCGAGGTAATGAAGCTTTCTTT; CDR3aa: CATSGTGSRGNEAFF
len: 14; abundance: -; d_gene: TRBD1; v_gene: TRBV7-2; j_gene: TRBJ2-5; CDR3nt: TGTGCCAGCAACCAACAGGGGGCAGGAGAGACCCAGTACTTC; CDR3aa: CASNQQGAGETQYF
len: 17; abundance: -; d_gene: TRBD2; v_gene: TRBV9; j_gene: TRBJ2-3; CDR3nt: TGTGCCAGCAGCCCCCTGGGGCTAGCGGGAAACACAGATACGCAGTATTTT; CDR3aa: CASSPLGLAGNTDTQYF
len: 13; abundance: -; d_gene: -; v_gene: TRBV7-9; j_gene: TRBJ2-5; CDR3nt: TGTGCCAGCAGCTTACAGGGGTCAGGGACCCAGTACTTC; CDR3aa: CASSLQGSGTQYF